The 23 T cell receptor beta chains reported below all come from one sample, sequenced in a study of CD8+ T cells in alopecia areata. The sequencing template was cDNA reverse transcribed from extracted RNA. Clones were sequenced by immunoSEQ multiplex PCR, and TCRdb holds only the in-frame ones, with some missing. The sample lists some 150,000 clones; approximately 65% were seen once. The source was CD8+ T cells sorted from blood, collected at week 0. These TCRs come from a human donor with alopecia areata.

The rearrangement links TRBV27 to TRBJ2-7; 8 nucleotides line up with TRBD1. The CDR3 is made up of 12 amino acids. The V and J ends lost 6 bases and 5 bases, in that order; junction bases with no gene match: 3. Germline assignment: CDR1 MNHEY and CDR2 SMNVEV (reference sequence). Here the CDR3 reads CASSRTGNEQYF. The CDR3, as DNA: TGTGCCAGCAGCCGGACAGGGAACGAGCAGTACTTC.

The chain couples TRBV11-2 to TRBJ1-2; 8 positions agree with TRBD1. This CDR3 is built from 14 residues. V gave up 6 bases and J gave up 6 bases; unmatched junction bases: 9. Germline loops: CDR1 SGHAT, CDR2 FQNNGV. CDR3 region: CASSPTGGRDGYTF. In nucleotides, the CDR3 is TGTGCCAGCAGTCCAACAGGGGGGAGAGATGGCTACACCTTC.

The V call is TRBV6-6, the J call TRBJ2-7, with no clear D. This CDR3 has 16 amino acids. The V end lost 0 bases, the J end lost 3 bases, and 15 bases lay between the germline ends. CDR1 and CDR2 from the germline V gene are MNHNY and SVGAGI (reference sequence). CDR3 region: CASSYSGGASLYEQYF. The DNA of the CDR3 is TGTGCCAGCAGTTACTCCGGTGGAGCTTCCCTCTACGAGCAGTACTTC.

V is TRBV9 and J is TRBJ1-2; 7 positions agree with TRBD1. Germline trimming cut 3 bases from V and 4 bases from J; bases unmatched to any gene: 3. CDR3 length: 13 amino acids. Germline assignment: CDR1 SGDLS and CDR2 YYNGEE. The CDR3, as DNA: TGTGCCAGCAGCGCAGGGGGGGTCTATGGCTACACCTTC. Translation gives CASSAGGVYGYTF.

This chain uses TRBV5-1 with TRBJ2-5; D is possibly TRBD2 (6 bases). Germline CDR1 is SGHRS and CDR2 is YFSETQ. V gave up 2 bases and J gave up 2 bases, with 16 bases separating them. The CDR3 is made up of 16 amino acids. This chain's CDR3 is CASSFRASGPQETQYF. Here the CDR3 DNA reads TGCGCCAGCAGCTTCCGGGCCAGCGGGCCTCAAGAGACCCAGTACTTC. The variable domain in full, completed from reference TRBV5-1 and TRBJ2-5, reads KAGVTQTPRYLIKTRGQQVTLSCSPISGHRSVSWYQQTPGQGLQFLFEYFSETQRNKGNFPGRFSGRQFSNSRSEMNVSTLELGDSALYLCASSFRASGPQETQYFGPGTRLLVL.

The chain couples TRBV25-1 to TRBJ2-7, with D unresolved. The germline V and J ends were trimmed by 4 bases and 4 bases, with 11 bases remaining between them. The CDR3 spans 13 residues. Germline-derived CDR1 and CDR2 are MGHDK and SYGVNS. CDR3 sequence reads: CASSGTHGYEQYF. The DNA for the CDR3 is TGTGCCAGCAGTGGGACCCACGGATACGAGCAGTACTTC.

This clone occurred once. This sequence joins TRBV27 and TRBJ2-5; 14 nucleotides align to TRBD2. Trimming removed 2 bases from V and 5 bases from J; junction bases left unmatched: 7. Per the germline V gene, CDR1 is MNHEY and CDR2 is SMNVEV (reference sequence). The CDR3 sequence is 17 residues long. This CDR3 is CASSLRGLAGVLETQYF. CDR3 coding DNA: TGTGCCAGCAGTTTACGGGGACTAGCGGGGGTCCTTGAGACCCAGTACTTC.

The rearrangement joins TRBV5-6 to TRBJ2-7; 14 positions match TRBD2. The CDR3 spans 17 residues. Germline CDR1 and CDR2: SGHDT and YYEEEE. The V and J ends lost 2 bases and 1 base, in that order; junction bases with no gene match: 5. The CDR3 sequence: CASSLRTSGGPSYEQYF. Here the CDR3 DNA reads TGTGCCAGCAGCTTACGGACTAGCGGGGGGCCTTCCTACGAGCAGTACTTC.

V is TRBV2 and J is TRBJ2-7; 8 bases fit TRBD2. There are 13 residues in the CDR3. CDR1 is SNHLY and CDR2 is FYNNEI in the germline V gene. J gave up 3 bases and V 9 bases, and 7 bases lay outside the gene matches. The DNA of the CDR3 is TGTGCCAGTCAAGCGGGGGACTACTACGAGCAGTACTTC. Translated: CASQAGDYYEQYF.

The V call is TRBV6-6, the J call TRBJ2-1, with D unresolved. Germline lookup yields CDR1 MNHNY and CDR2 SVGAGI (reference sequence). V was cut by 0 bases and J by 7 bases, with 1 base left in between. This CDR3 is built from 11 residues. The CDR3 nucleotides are TGTGCCAGCAGTTACTCTAATGAGCAGTTCTTC. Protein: CASSYSNEQFF.

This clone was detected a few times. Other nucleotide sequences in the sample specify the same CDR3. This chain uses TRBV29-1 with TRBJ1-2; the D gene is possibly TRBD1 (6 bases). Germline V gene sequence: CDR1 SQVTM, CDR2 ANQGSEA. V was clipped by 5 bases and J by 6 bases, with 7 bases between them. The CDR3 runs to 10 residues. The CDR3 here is CSVSGDGYTF. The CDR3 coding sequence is TGCAGCGTTTCAGGGGATGGCTACACCTTC.

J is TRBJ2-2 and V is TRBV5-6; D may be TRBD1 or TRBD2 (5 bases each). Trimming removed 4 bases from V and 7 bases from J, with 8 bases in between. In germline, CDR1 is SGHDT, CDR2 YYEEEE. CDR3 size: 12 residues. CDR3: CASSLGVGELFF. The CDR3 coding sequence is TGTGCCAGCAGCCTGGGGGTCGGGGAGCTGTTTTTT.

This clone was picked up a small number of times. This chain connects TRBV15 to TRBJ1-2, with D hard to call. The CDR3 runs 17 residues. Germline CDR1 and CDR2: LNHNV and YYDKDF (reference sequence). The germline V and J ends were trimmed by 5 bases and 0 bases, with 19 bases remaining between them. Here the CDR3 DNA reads TGTGCCACCAGCCATCCCTTAGACACTGCGGCTAACTATGGCTACACCTTC. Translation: CATSHPLDTAANYGYTF.

The CDR3 region has the DNA TGTGCCAGCAGCGTAGCGTCAAGCGCGCTGTTTTTT. Translating it yields CASSVASSALFF. V is TRBV9 and J is TRBJ2-2; no definite D call. V lost 0 bases and J 13 bases, leaving 10 bases between the germline ends. The CDR3 extends over 12 amino acids. CDR1 SGDLS and CDR2 YYNGEE come from the germline V gene.

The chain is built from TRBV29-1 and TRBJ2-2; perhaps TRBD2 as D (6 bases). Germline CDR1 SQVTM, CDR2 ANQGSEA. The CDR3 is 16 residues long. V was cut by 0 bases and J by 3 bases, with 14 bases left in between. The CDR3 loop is CSVEDRRDLYTGELFF. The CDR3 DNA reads TGCAGCGTTGAAGATCGGAGGGACTTGTACACCGGGGAGCTGTTTTTT.

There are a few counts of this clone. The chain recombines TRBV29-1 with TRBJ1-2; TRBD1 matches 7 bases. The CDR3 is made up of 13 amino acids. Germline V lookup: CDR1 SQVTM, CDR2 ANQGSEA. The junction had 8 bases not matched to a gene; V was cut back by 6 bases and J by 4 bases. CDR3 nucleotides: TGCAGCGTAGAGCGGGACAGCTTCTATGGCTACACCTTC. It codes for CSVERDSFYGYTF.

The CDR3 protein is CASSFAPGEQYF. CDR3 in DNA: TGTGCCAGCAGCTTCGCCCCGGGGGAGCAGTACTTC. The chain is built from TRBV7-8 and TRBJ2-7; perhaps TRBD2 as D (5 bases). The CDR3 is 12 residues long. Germline V CDR1 and CDR2: SGHVS, FQNEAQ. Trimming removed 3 bases from V and 7 bases from J, with 10 bases in between.

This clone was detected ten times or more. The CDR3 nucleotides read TGTGCCAGCAGCCCCCTAGTGTCTAGCACAGATACGCAGTATTTT. Amino acids: CASSPLVSSTDTQYF. The chain recombines TRBV7-8 with TRBJ2-3; D remains ambiguous. The CDR3 spans 15 residues. The V gene's germline CDR1 is SGHVS and CDR2 FQNEAQ. V shed 5 bases and J shed 0 bases, with 12 bases lying between them.

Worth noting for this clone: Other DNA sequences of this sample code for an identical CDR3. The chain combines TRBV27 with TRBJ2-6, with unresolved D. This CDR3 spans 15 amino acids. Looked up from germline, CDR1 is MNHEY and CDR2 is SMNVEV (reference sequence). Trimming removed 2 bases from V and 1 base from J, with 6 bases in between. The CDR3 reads CASSLVPSGANVLTF. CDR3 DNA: TGTGCCAGCAGTTTAGTCCCTTCTGGGGCCAACGTCCTGACTTTC.

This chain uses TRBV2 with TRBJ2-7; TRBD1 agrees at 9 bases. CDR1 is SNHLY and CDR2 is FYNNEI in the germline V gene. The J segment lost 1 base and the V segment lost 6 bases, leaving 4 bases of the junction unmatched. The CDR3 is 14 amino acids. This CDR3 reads CASRLGTGSYEQYF. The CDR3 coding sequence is TGTGCCAGCAGGCTCGGGACAGGGTCCTACGAGCAGTACTTC. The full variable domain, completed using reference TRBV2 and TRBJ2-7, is EPEVTQTPSHQVTQMGQEVILRCVPISNHLYFYWYRQILGQKVEFLVSFYNNEISEKSEIFDDQFSVERPDGSNFTLKIRSTKLEDSAMYFCASRLGTGSYEQYFGPGTRLTVT.

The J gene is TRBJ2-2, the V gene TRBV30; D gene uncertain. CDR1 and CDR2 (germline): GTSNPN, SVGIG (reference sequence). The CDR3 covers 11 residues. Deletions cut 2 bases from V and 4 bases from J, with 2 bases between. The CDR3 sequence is CAWSFTGELFF. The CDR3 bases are TGTGCCTGGAGTTTCACCGGGGAGCTGTTTTTT.

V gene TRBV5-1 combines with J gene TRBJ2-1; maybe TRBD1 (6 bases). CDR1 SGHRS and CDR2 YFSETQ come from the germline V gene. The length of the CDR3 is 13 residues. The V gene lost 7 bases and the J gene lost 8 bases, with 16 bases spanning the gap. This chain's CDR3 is CASRANRAHEQFF. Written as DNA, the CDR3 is TGCGCCAGCCGCGCGAACAGGGCACATGAGCAGTTCTTC.

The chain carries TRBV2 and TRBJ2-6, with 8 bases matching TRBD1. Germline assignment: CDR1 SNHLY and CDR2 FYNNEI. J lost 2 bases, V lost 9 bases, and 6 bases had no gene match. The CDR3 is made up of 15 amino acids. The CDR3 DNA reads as TGTGCCAGTGACAGGGGAGAGACTGGGGCCAACGTCCTGACTTTC. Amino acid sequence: CASDRGETGANVLTF.